This is a list of T cell receptor beta chains from one sample in a study of T cell responses to AZD1222 COVID-19 vaccine. The repertoire was sequenced with immunoSEQ multiplex PCR; TCRdb's copy has only in-frame clones and lacks some. Here the sample spans 95,000 to 150,000 clones, about 85% being singletons. The sequenced sample was peripheral blood, obtained on day 0 of AZD1222 vaccination. These receptor sequences come from an adult in good health. The CDR3 runs from the conserved cysteine through the conserved F or W. The D gene is left open where the match is weak. Size values are once, few and many counts, or a class for expanded clones, and some rows have none.

v_call,clone_size,d_call,j_call,cdr3_nt,cdr3_aa
TRBV19,-,-,TRBJ2-2,TGTGCCAGTAGTATAGATCCCTGGTTATACACCGGGGAGCTGTTTTTT,CASSIDPWLYTGELFF
TRBV19,-,-,TRBJ2-3,TGTGCCAGTATTCCTCGGGGAACAGATACGCAGTATTTT,CASIPRGTDTQYF
TRBV7-8,-,-,TRBJ1-1,TGTGCCAGCAGCTCGCCACAGGGAGCCATGAACACTGAAGCTTTCTTT,CASSSPQGAMNTEAFF
TRBV5-6,-,-,TRBJ1-1,TGTGCCAGCAGCTTGTCGTTTCGGGTTGAAGCTTTCTTT,CASSLSFRVEAFF
TRBV9,-,-,TRBJ1-1,TGTGCCAGCAGCTTAGGGGGGACCACTGAAGCTTTCTTT,CASSLGGTTEAFF
TRBV5-4,-,-,TRBJ2-7,TGTGCCAGCAGCTTCGCGGGTAGTTACGAGCAGTACTTC,CASSFAGSYEQYF
TRBV5-6,-,TRBD1,TRBJ2-7,TGTGCCAGCAGCGTGGACAGGGAGGACGAGCAGTACTTC,CASSVDREDEQYF
TRBV5-8,-,-,TRBJ2-7,TGTGCCAGCACGAAGGACGGCTCCAGGTACGAGCAGTACTTC,CASTKDGSRYEQYF
TRBV5-5,-,-,TRBJ2-7,TGTGCCAGCAGCTTTTCGGCCCACGAGCAGTACTTC,CASSFSAHEQYF
TRBV28,-,-,TRBJ1-2,TGTGCCAGCAGTTTAGTGACAGACTATGGCTACACCTTC,CASSLVTDYGYTF
TRBV6-5,-,TRBD2,TRBJ2-3,TGTGCCAGCAGTTCCCTAGCGGGTCGGCGCACAGATACGCAGTATTTT,CASSSLAGRRTDTQYF
TRBV7-2,few,-,TRBJ1-2,TGTGCCAGCAGCTTGTTCCGGGAGGGTGGCTACACCTTC,CASSLFREGGYTF
TRBV7-6,-,TRBD2,TRBJ2-5,TGTGCCAGCAGCTTAGGGGCTAGCGGGGGCCAAGAGACCCAGTACTTC,CASSLGASGGQETQYF
TRBV4-1,once,-,TRBJ1-5,TGCGCCAGCAGCCCCACCAGGGTGCCCGACAATCAGCCCCAGCATTTT,CASSPTRVPDNQPQHF
TRBV6-1,-,-,TRBJ1-3,TGTGCCAGCAGTGAGCGGGGCAGGGGAAGTTCTGGAAACACCATATATTTT,CASSERGRGSSGNTIYF
TRBV28,-,-,TRBJ1-4,TGTGCCAGCACTACGGGGGTAGGTGAAAAACTGTTTTTT,CASTTGVGEKLFF
TRBV6-1,-,TRBD1,TRBJ1-1,TGTGCCAGCAGTGATTGGACAGGAACAACTGAAGCTTTCTTT,CASSDWTGTTEAFF
TRBV7-2,few,-,TRBJ2-3,TGTGCCAGCAGCTTATTTGGGGTGAGCACAGATACGCAGTATTTT,CASSLFGVSTDTQYF
TRBV28,-,TRBD1,TRBJ1-6,TGTGCCAGCAGTTTTCCAGGGGGCAGCTCCTATAATTCACCCCTCCACTTT,CASSFPGGSSYNSPLHF
TRBV12-3/TRBV12-4,-,-,TRBJ1-1,TGTGCCAGCAGTTTAGTCGGGAACACTGAAGCTTTCTTT,CASSLVGNTEAFF
TRBV2,once,-,TRBJ2-7,TGTGCCAGCACCCCGGACGGACCCTACGAGCAGTACTTC,CASTPDGPYEQYF
TRBV6-6,few,TRBD2,TRBJ2-5,TGTGCCAGCAGTCCCTTTCTGGCGACTAGCGGGGGGGAAGAGACCCAGTACTTC,CASSPFLATSGGEETQYF
TRBV6-6,-,-,TRBJ2-3,TGTGCCAGCAGTTCCGGGACCTGGCTCGATACGCAGTATTTT,CASSSGTWLDTQYF
TRBV6-2/TRBV6-3,-,-,TRBJ2-5,TGTGCCAGCAGCCTAGGACAGCGGGAGACCCAGTACTTC,CASSLGQRETQYF
TRBV18,-,-,TRBJ1-5,TGTGCCAGCTCACCTGGGCAGGCAAATCAGCCCCAGCATTTT,CASSPGQANQPQHF
TRBV4-3,-,TRBD2,TRBJ2-1,TGCGCCAGCAGCCAAGAGGGTCAGTCAGCGGGGCGCTATGAGCAGTTCTTC,CASSQEGQSAGRYEQFF
TRBV21-1,-,-,TRBJ2-7,TGTGCCAGCAATGGATGCGCCTACGAGCAGTACTTC,CASNGCAYEQYF
TRBV6-4,-,TRBD2,TRBJ2-3,TGTGCCAGCAGTGACGGACTAGACACAGATACGCAGTATTTT,CASSDGLDTDTQYF
TRBV27,-,-,TRBJ1-2,TGTGCCAGCAGCCAGGGTTATAGCTATGGCTACACCTTC,CASSQGYSYGYTF
TRBV2,-,-,TRBJ1-6,TGTGCCAGCAGTTCGACCCGAGACAGGATAAATTCACCCCTCCACTTT,CASSSTRDRINSPLHF
TRBV3-1/TRBV3-2,-,-,TRBJ1-4,TGTGCCAGCAGCGAAAAACAGGGAAAACTGTTTTTT,CASSEKQGKLFF
TRBV15,-,TRBD2,TRBJ2-2,TGTGCCACCAGCAGAGTGGGTAGCGGGTCCGGGGAGCTGTTTTTT,CATSRVGSGSGELFF
TRBV5-1,-,-,TRBJ1-2,TGCGCCAGCAGCTACGACACCTATGGCTACACCTTC,CASSYDTYGYTF
TRBV28,-,-,TRBJ2-1,TGTGCCAGCAGTTCGACTACAGAGCAGTTCTTC,CASSSTTEQFF
TRBV15,-,-,TRBJ1-5,TGTGCCACCAGAGGGTCAGAGTATCAGCCCCAGCATTTT,CATRGSEYQPQHF
TRBV10-3,-,-,TRBJ2-5,TGTGCCATCAGTCCTAGGGGGGAGACCCAGTACTTC,CAISPRGETQYF
TRBV18,once,TRBD1,TRBJ1-5,TGTGCCAGCTCATCCGACAGGGGAAGCAATCAGCCCCAGCATTTT,CASSSDRGSNQPQHF
TRBV7-2,-,-,TRBJ1-5,TGTGCCAGCAGCTCCGGGAGGGCTGGGCAGCCCCAGCATTTT,CASSSGRAGQPQHF
TRBV7-2,-,-,TRBJ1-1,TGTGCCAGCAGCTTGTGGGGACTGGGTATGAACACTGAAGCTTTCTTT,CASSLWGLGMNTEAFF
TRBV5-1,once,-,TRBJ1-1,TGCGCCAGCAGCTTGGCCCTGGGCACTGAAGCTTTCTTT,CASSLALGTEAFF
TRBV30,-,-,TRBJ1-5,TGTGCCTGGAGTCCCGCACTAAGGGCCCAGCCCCAGCATTTT,CAWSPALRAQPQHF
TRBV9,-,TRBD1,TRBJ1-1,TGTGCCAGCAGCGGAGGGGCAGGGGGCATGAACACTGAAGCTTTCTTT,CASSGGAGGMNTEAFF
TRBV6-5,-,-,TRBJ1-3,TGTGCCAGCGTCGAGGAGTCAACCGGGTGGGACACCATATATTTT,CASVEESTGWDTIYF
TRBV18,-,-,TRBJ1-2,TGTGCCAGCTCCTTGCAAACTAACTATGGCTACACCTTC,CASSLQTNYGYTF
TRBV27,-,-,TRBJ2-7,TGTGCCAGCAGTTTACGGCCAGGCCATGAGTACTTC,CASSLRPGHEYF
TRBV27,-,-,TRBJ1-2,TGTGCCAGCAGTTTATCAGGGGCCGAGGGTGGCTACACCTTC,CASSLSGAEGGYTF
TRBV19,-,-,TRBJ1-1,TGTGCCAGTAGTCTGGACACCTACACTGAAGCTTTCTTT,CASSLDTYTEAFF
TRBV7-9,-,TRBD2,TRBJ2-3,TGTGCCAGCAGCCCCTCGGGACTAGCGGGGGCAAATGCGCAGTATTTT,CASSPSGLAGANAQYF
TRBV7-9,-,-,TRBJ1-2,TGTGCCAGCAGCTTAGTGCAGGGGTACTATGGCTACACCTTC,CASSLVQGYYGYTF
TRBV5-1,-,-,TRBJ1-1,TGCGCCAGCAGATCCTGGGTGGGCGGAACTGAAGCTTTCTTT,CASRSWVGGTEAFF
TRBV11-3,few,-,TRBJ1-2,TGTGCCAGCAGCTTAGATGACCGGGTGGGTGGCTACACCTTC,CASSLDDRVGGYTF
TRBV27,-,TRBD1,TRBJ1-1,TGTGCCAGCAGTTCTGAGACAGGGACGCACACTGAAGCTTTCTTT,CASSSETGTHTEAFF
TRBV6-2/TRBV6-3,-,-,TRBJ1-2,TGTGCCAGCAGTCCGAACAAGGGAGGCTATGGCTACACCTTC,CASSPNKGGYGYTF
TRBV19,-,-,TRBJ1-2,TGTGCCAGTAGTATGGGGGACCAAGGCGGCGATTATGGCTACACCTTC,CASSMGDQGGDYGYTF